Shown below are 27 T cell receptor beta chains from a single sample sequenced in a study of blood T cell repertoires in COVID-19. Repertoires were generated with immunoSEQ multiplex PCR, while TCRdb's copy carries only in-frame clones and drops some. Of roughly 70,000 clones in the sample, about 85% were seen once. Sequenced material: peripheral blood. Every receptor here comes from a man in his 70s with active COVID-19.

V gene TRBV5-6 combines with J gene TRBJ2-3, with D perhaps matching TRBD2 (7 bases). The CDR3 length is 16 residues. Germline values: CDR1 SGHDT, CDR2 YYEEEE. The V end was cut by 1 base, the J end by 2 bases, with 14 bases between. This CDR3 is CASSLWGGPPTDTQYF. CDR3 nucleotides: TGTGCCAGCAGCTTGTGGGGGGGCCCCCCCACAGATACGCAGTATTTT. Complete variable domain (other parts from reference TRBV5-6 and TRBJ2-3): DAGVTQSPTHLIKTRGQQVTLRCSPKSGHDTVSWYQQALGQGPQFIFQYYEEEERQRGNFPDRFSGHQFPNYSSELNVNALLLGDSALYLCASSLWGGPPTDTQYFGPGTRLTVL.

This chain links TRBV28 with TRBJ2-7, with D tentatively TRBD1 (8 bases). This CDR3 has 14 residues. CDR1 and CDR2 (germline): MDHEN, SYDVKM. The V and J ends lost 3 bases and 6 bases respectively, with 15 bases between them. This CDR3 reads CASSFHTGGAEQYF. In DNA, the CDR3 is TGTGCCAGCAGTTTCCATACAGGGGGGGCCGAGCAGTACTTC.

J is TRBJ1-5 and V is TRBV5-6, with D possibly TRBD1 on 6 matching bases. CDR3 length: 15 amino acids. The germline gives CDR1 SGHDT, CDR2 YYEEEE. V lost 3 bases and J lost 0, with 10 bases in between. The DNA for the CDR3 is TGTGCCAGCAGCTGGGGGCCCTATAGCAATCAGCCCCAGCATTTT. This encodes CASSWGPYSNQPQHF.

V gene TRBV9 combines with J gene TRBJ2-1, with 12 bases fitting TRBD2. There are 18 residues in the CDR3. The junction had 8 bases not matched to a gene; V was cut back by 4 bases and J by 0 bases. Germline loops: CDR1 SGDLS, CDR2 YYNGEE. CDR3 sequence: CASSPGLAGTSSYNEQFF. The DNA of the CDR3 is TGTGCCAGCAGCCCGGGACTAGCGGGTACCAGCTCCTACAATGAGCAGTTCTTC.

The V and J genes are TRBV30 and TRBJ2-1; D is possibly TRBD2 (6 bases). In germline, CDR1 is GTSNPN, CDR2 SVGIG (reference sequence). Trimming removed 2 bases from V and 3 bases from J, with 14 bases in between. The CDR3 extends over 15 amino acids. This CDR3 is CAWSRTGTRYNEQFF. CDR3 nucleotides: TGTGCCTGGAGTCGGACGGGGACTCGCTACAATGAGCAGTTCTTC. The whole variable domain, remainder taken from reference TRBV30 and TRBJ2-1, is SQTIHQWPATLVQPVGSPLSLECTVEGTSNPNLYWYRQAAGRGLQLLFYSVGIGQISSEVPQNLSASRPQDRQFILSSKKLLLSDSGFYLCAWSRTGTRYNEQFFGPGTRLTVL.

The chain joins TRBV5-8 to TRBJ2-7; 8 bases agree with TRBD2. CDR3 length equals 18 residues. CDR1 is SGHTS, CDR2 YDEGEE, per germline. V shed 4 bases and J 0 bases; nucleotides not matched to a gene: 15. Written as DNA, the CDR3 is TGTGCCAGCAGCCCGGACCGGGAGGGAGCGAGAAGCTCCTACGAGCAGTACTTC. It encodes CASSPDREGARSSYEQYF.

The chain couples TRBV5-1 to TRBJ2-1; D gene uncertain. The germline gives CDR1 SGHRS, CDR2 YFSETQ. V dropped 4 bases and J dropped 3 bases, with 8 bases sitting between them. CDR3 length: 13 residues. This CDR3 reads CASSPASYNEQFF. The CDR3 DNA reads TGCGCCAGCAGCCCCGCCAGCTACAATGAGCAGTTCTTC.

This clone was picked up one time. The chain recombines TRBV11-2 with TRBJ2-7; D remains unclear. Trimming stripped 5 bases from V and 0 bases from J, with 5 bases between. The germline V gene encodes CDR1 SGHAT and CDR2 FQNNGV. The CDR3 spans 12 residues. CDR3 loop: CASSPRSYEQYF. CDR3 DNA sequence: TGTGCCAGCAGCCCCCGCTCCTACGAGCAGTACTTC.

The rearrangement joins TRBV18 to TRBJ2-3; 8 bases are a match to TRBD1. CDR3 size: 14 residues. V trimming: 6 bases; J trimming: 4 bases; junction bases outside the gene matches: 6. In germline, CDR1 is KGHSH, CDR2 LQKENI. CDR3 residues: CASSPGQGADTQYF. CDR3 sequence (DNA): TGTGCCAGCTCGCCCGGACAGGGCGCAGATACGCAGTATTTT. The variable domain in full, completed from reference TRBV18 and TRBJ2-3, reads NAGVMQNPRHLVRRRGQEARLRCSPMKGHSHVYWYRQLPEEGLKFMVYLQKENIIDESGMPKERFSAEFPKEGPSILRIQQVVRGDSAAYFCASSPGQGADTQYFGPGTRLTVL.

This chain joins TRBV2 and TRBJ2-7, with D perhaps TRBD2 (7 bases). The germline CDR1 and CDR2 sequences are SNHLY and FYNNEI. Deletions cut 7 bases from V and 7 bases from J, with 11 bases between. CDR3 length: 11 residues. CDR3 in amino acids: CASKGGQEQYF. The CDR3 DNA follows: TGTGCCAGCAAGGGGGGGCAGGAGCAGTACTTC.

A single count supports this clone. The chain joins TRBV11-2 to TRBJ1-3; TRBD1 might be the D (5 bases). The CDR3 extends over 17 amino acids. Germline values: CDR1 SGHAT, CDR2 FQNNGV. Trimming cost V 3 bases and J 1 base, with 16 bases left between them. The DNA of the CDR3 is TGTGCCAGCAGCTTCACCAAGAACGGGGGTTCTGGAAACACCATATATTTT. This gives the protein CASSFTKNGGSGNTIYF.

This chain uses TRBV18 with TRBJ2-5; the match to TRBD2 covers 7 bases. The length of the CDR3 is 12 residues. Germline lookup yields CDR1 KGHSH and CDR2 LQKENI. Trimming took 3 bases from V and 7 from J; bases not matched to a gene: 2. The CDR3 sequence: CASSPGEGTQYF. For the CDR3, the DNA is TGTGCCAGCTCACCGGGGGAGGGGACCCAGTACTTC. The entire variable domain, with the rest obtained from reference TRBV18 and TRBJ2-5, is as follows: NAGVMQNPRHLVRRRGQEARLRCSPMKGHSHVYWYRQLPEEGLKFMVYLQKENIIDESGMPKERFSAEFPKEGPSILRIQQVVRGDSAAYFCASSPGEGTQYFGPGTRLLVL.

The chain combines TRBV3-1 (or the pseudogene TRBV3-2) with TRBJ2-1, with TRBD2 matching over 16 bases. This CDR3 is built from 15 residues. Germline V lookup: CDR1 LGHDT, CDR2 YNNKEL (reference sequence). The V gene end was trimmed by 4 bases and the J gene end by 9 bases; junction bases not matched to a gene: 3. The CDR3 protein is CASSPGLAGGLEQFF. The DNA for the CDR3 is TGTGCCAGCAGCCCGGGACTAGCGGGAGGGCTTGAGCAGTTCTTC.

This chain uses TRBV12-3 or TRBV12-4 with TRBJ1-3, with TRBD1 as a possible D gene (5 bases). CDR3 length: 13 amino acids. Trimming cost V 6 bases and J 6 bases, with 12 bases left between them. This CDR3 is CASRQVPENTIYF. CDR3 coding DNA: TGTGCCAGCAGACAGGTTCCTGAAAACACCATATATTTT.

V is TRBV4-3 and J is TRBJ1-1, with D possibly TRBD1 on 5 matching bases. The V and J ends lost 0 bases and 10 bases respectively, with 18 bases between them. This CDR3 region has 15 residues. The germline CDR1 and CDR2 sequences are LGHNA and YSLEER. The CDR3 sequence is CASSQEGRAPGGAFF. The CDR3 DNA reads as TGCGCCAGCAGCCAAGAAGGGCGTGCCCCCGGGGGAGCTTTCTTT.

The V and J genes are TRBV6-6 and TRBJ2-3; 11 positions agree with TRBD2. CDR3 length: 19 amino acids. The V and J ends lost 5 bases and 6 bases, in that order; junction bases with no gene match: 19. Germline CDR1 and CDR2: MNHNY and SVGAGI (reference sequence). CDR3 sequence reads: CASSPRQKILAGGRDTQYF. The DNA of the CDR3 is TGTGCCAGCAGTCCCCGCCAAAAAATCCTAGCGGGAGGACGGGATACGCAGTATTTT.

This chain uses TRBV30 with TRBJ2-7, with TRBD1 matching 8 bases. There are 13 residues in the CDR3. V trimming: 6 bases; J trimming: 6 bases; junction bases outside the gene matches: 10. CDR1 and CDR2 (germline): GTSNPN, SVGIG (reference sequence). The CDR3 region is CACSGGKGLEQYF. The DNA of the CDR3 is TGTGCCTGCTCAGGGGGCAAGGGGCTCGAGCAGTACTTC.

The V and J genes are TRBV11-3 and TRBJ1-1; possibly TRBD1 for D (6 bases). Between the trimmed V and J ends, which lost 1 base and 6 bases, there was a span of 15 bases. The CDR3 is 15 residues long. Germline V gene lookup returns CDR1 SGHNT and CDR2 YENEEA. CDR3 protein: CASSLVGRGVPEAFF. The CDR3 DNA reads as TGTGCCAGCAGCTTAGTGGGCAGGGGCGTCCCTGAAGCTTTCTTT.

CDR3: CASSFSSSGNTIYF. In DNA, the CDR3 is TGTGCCAGCAGTTTTTCCAGCTCTGGAAACACCATATATTTT. The V gene is TRBV28, the J gene TRBJ1-3; no firm D call. The CDR3 has 14 amino acids. Per the germline V gene, CDR1 is MDHEN and CDR2 is SYDVKM. Between the trimmed V and J ends, which lost 3 bases and 0 bases, there was a span of 6 bases. Variable domain in full (rest from reference TRBV28 and TRBJ1-3): DVKVTQSSRYLVKRTGEKVFLECVQDMDHENMFWYRQDPGLGLRLIYFSYDVKMKEKGDIPEGYSVSREKKERFSLILESASTNQTSMYLCASSFSSSGNTIYFGEGSWLTVV.

This clone was observed a few times. The rearrangement joins TRBV19 to TRBJ2-5; D ambiguous. V was clipped by 3 bases and J by 5 bases, with 16 bases between them. Germline V gene data show CDR1 as LNHDA and CDR2 as SQIVND (reference sequence). This CDR3 region has 15 residues. In nucleotides, the CDR3 is TGTGCCAGTAGTATCGAGGAGTCCCCGCTGGAGACCCAGTACTTC. Protein: CASSIEESPLETQYF.

The chain employs TRBV5-1 and TRBJ2-5, with 9 bases matching TRBD1. V shed 4 bases, J shed 4 bases, and the junction held 5 bases outside the gene matches. The CDR3 length is 14 residues. CDR1 is SGHRS, CDR2 YFSETQ, per germline. The CDR3 sequence: CASSTSTGGETQYF. The CDR3 bases are TGCGCCAGCAGCACTTCGACAGGGGGAGAGACCCAGTACTTC. The entire variable domain, with the rest obtained from reference TRBV5-1 and TRBJ2-5, is as follows: KAGVTQTPRYLIKTRGQQVTLSCSPISGHRSVSWYQQTPGQGLQFLFEYFSETQRNKGNFPGRFSGRQFSNSRSEMNVSTLELGDSALYLCASSTSTGGETQYFGPGTRLLVL.

A few counts support this clone. CDR3 sequence: CASALAGQPQHF. As DNA, the CDR3 is TGTGCTAGTGCCCTGGCGGGGCAGCCCCAGCATTTT. The J gene is TRBJ1-5, the V gene TRBV12-5; D is ambiguous. Trimming stripped 7 bases from V and 7 bases from J, with 11 bases between. This CDR3 comprises 12 residues. Germline V gene lookup returns CDR1 LGHNT and CDR2 FRNRAP. The full variable domain, with the rest looked up from reference TRBV12-5 and TRBJ1-5, is DARVTQTPRHKVTEMGQEVTMRCQPILGHNTVFWYRQTMMQGLELLAYFRNRAPLDDSGMPKDRFSAEMPDATLATLKIQPSEPRDSAVYFCASALAGQPQHFGDGTRLSIL.

The CDR3 nucleotides read TGTGCCAGTAGTATCGGGACACAGGCCTCCCATGAAGCTTTCTTT. Its protein is CASSIGTQASHEAFF. The V call is TRBV19, the J call TRBJ1-1, with TRBD1 as a possible D gene (6 bases). Per germline, CDR1 LNHDA and CDR2 SQIVND (reference sequence). The CDR3 loop spans 15 amino acids. The ends were cut back, 3 bases at V and 7 bases at J, with 18 bases in the middle.

The gene calls are TRBV7-3 and TRBJ2-3; no definite D call. The CDR3 spans 15 residues. Trimming left V 3 bases short and J 3 bases short, with 13 bases between. The germline V gene encodes CDR1 SGHTA and CDR2 FQGTGA. CDR3 residues: CASSLPGGGTDTQYF. CDR3 DNA sequence: TGTGCCAGCAGCTTGCCCGGCGGCGGTACAGATACGCAGTATTTT. The complete variable domain, with remaining parts taken from reference TRBV7-3 and TRBJ2-3, reads GAGVSQTPSNKVTEKGKYVELRCDPISGHTALYWYRQSLGQGPEFLIYFQGTGAADDSGLPNDRFFAVRPEGSVSTLKIQRTERGDSAVYLCASSLPGGGTDTQYFGPGTRLTVL.

CDR3 region: CASSLFPGGPETQYF. CDR3 nucleotide sequence: TGCGCCAGCAGCTTGTTCCCGGGAGGCCCGGAGACCCAGTACTTC. The rearrangement uses TRBV5-1 and TRBJ2-5, with 7 nucleotides matching TRBD2. Germline-derived CDR1 and CDR2 are SGHRS and YFSETQ. The V and J ends lost 1 base and 5 bases, in that order; junction bases with no gene match: 8. The CDR3 length is 15 residues.

For the CDR3, the DNA is TGTGCCAGCAGCTTAGCCCCATCGGTAGCGGCCAATGAGCAGTTCTTC. This sequence encodes CASSLAPSVAANEQFF. The V gene is TRBV7-3, the J gene TRBJ2-1; tentatively, D is TRBD2 (6 bases). V lost 2 bases to trimming and J lost 6 bases, with 17 bases between them. The germline gives CDR1 SGHTA, CDR2 FQGTGA. The CDR3 contains 16 residues.

This chain's CDR3 is CASRTGSANVLTF. The CDR3 DNA reads as TGTGCCAGTCGGACAGGCTCGGCCAACGTCCTGACTTTC. This chain connects TRBV6-5 to TRBJ2-6, with 7 bases aligning to TRBD1. This CDR3 contains 13 residues. The germline V gene has CDR1 MNHEY and CDR2 SVGAGI. With 9 bases clipped from V and 6 bases from J, the junction kept 5 bases outside the gene matches.